Below are 5 T cell receptor beta chains sequenced from a single sample in a study of molecular identifiers for immune sequencing clone quantification. TCRdb passed the PCR reads through MiXCR, listing each CDR3 protein once. The top ten clones hold about 1.6% of a sample with 50,000 to 70,000 distinct CDR3 sequences, 18% of them seen once. The source material was naive CD8+ T cells from blood, with Jurkat cell RNA spiked in. The subset: FACS-sorted CD8+CD4-CCR7+CD45RA+ naive T cells. The receptors here all came from a human donor in good health. Some libraries in this study had Jurkat cell RNA spiked in.

Comments on this clonotype: A read error may explain this, as a much larger clone is one base away. This chain uses TRBV12-3 or TRBV12-4 with TRBJ2-7; TRBD1 aligns across 7 bases. The CDR3 length is 15 residues. V gave up 5 bases and J gave up 9 bases; unmatched junction bases: 16. The CDR3 region is CASSPQTGPWPGQYF. CDR3 nucleotides: TGTGCCAGCAGTCCACAGACAGGGCCGTGGCCCGGGCAGTACTTC.

Notes on this clonotype: It may be a read error: a sequence one base away is much more abundant. This chain links TRBV29-1 with TRBJ2-7; tentatively, D is TRBD2 (5 bases). There are 13 residues in the CDR3. Germline V gives CDR1 SQVTM, CDR2 ANQGSEA. V lost 5 bases and J lost 7, with 18 bases in between. The CDR3 protein is CSVLPEAGGEQYF. The CDR3 DNA reads TGCAGCGTTCTGCCGGAGGCAGGCGGGGAGCAGTACTTC.

This clonotype was observed many times. DNA for the CDR3: TGTGCCAGCAGCGGGGGGACTAGCGGGAAAAGCACAGATACGCAGTATTTT. Its translation: CASSGGTSGKSTDTQYF. The chain links TRBV5-4 to TRBJ2-3, with 13 positions matching TRBD2. The CDR3 has 17 residues. The V and J ends lost 4 bases and 0 bases, in that order; junction bases with no gene match: 5. Per the germline V gene, CDR1 is SGHNT and CDR2 is YYREEE (reference sequence).

This clonotype has ten or more counts. V gene TRBV6-1 combines with J gene TRBJ2-3, with a tentative D call TRBD2 (6 bases). Looked up from germline, CDR1 is MNHNS and CDR2 is SASEGT. The CDR3 is made up of 13 amino acids. V was clipped by 6 bases and J by 2 bases, with 9 bases between them. Here the CDR3 reads CASSGGVTDTQYF. The DNA of the CDR3 is TGTGCCAGCAGCGGCGGGGTCACAGATACGCAGTATTTT.

This clonotype was recorded at least ten times. This sequence joins TRBV30 and TRBJ2-3; unclear D gene. Germline CDR1 and CDR2: GTSNPN and SVGIG (reference sequence). CDR3 length equals 15 residues. V was trimmed by 0 bases and J by 2 bases, leaving 12 bases between them. The CDR3: CAWSVNAAITDTQYF. Written as DNA, the CDR3 is TGTGCCTGGAGTGTAAATGCAGCCATCACAGATACGCAGTATTTT.